This TCR beta chain was profiled in a study of T cells of healthy individuals. This clonotype was seen at least ten times. TCRdb used MiXCR to reprocess the 5' RACE reads, holding one entry per CDR3 protein. The sample has tens of thousands of distinct CDR3 sequences, about 5.5% seen once; the top ten hold roughly 7.1%. This receptor was taken from a female donor in good health.

CDR3 residues: CASSVATSHEQYF. In DNA, the CDR3 is TGTGCCAGCAGCGTAGCCACCAGCCACGAGCAGTACTTC. V and J are TRBV9 and TRBJ2-7; D gene uncertain. The V gene's germline CDR1 is SGDLS and CDR2 YYNGEE. Trimming cost V 0 bases and J 5 bases, with 9 bases left between them. This CDR3 comprises 13 residues. Together with reference TRBV9 and TRBJ2-7, the CDR3 gives the full variable domain: DSGVTQTPKHLITATGQRVTLRCSPRSGDLSVYWYQQSLDQGLQFLIQYYNGEERAKGNILERFSAQQFPDLHSELNLSSLELGDSALYFCASSVATSHEQYFGPGTRLTVT.